These T cell receptor beta chains were read from a single sample in a study of CD8 T cells in ankylosing spondylitis. One entry per CDR3 protein, called by TCRdb with MiXCR from the 5' RACE reads. The sample records approximately 540,000 distinct CDR3 sequences, about 12% being singletons. Sequences were obtained from blood, either unsorted or a sorted T cell fraction (not recorded which). The receptors shown here come from a male donor with ankylosing spondylitis. CDR3s include the opening cysteine and the closing phenylalanine or tryptophan. The D gene is left open where the match is weak. The size field is filled for only some rows; it gives once, few, many or a size class.

DNA,CDR3,V,D,J,length,size
TGTGCCAGCATTGGAGCGGATCAAGAGACCCAGTACTTC,CASIGADQETQYF,TRBV2,-,TRBJ2-5,13,few
TGCAGTGCTAGAGATATCCGGAGCGCAGATACGCAGTATTTT,CSARDIRSADTQYF,TRBV20-1,-,TRBJ2-3,14,-
TGCGCCAGCAGCCAGGATTCCCCGCAGTATTTT,CASSQDSPQYF,TRBV5-1,-,TRBJ2-3,11,once
TGTGCCAGCAGCCAACCGCTCGCGGACAGGGGCGCCGGGGAGCTGTTTTTT,CASSQPLADRGAGELFF,TRBV4-2,TRBD1,TRBJ2-2,17,-
TGCAGTGCTAGGATTCATGGGGGAGGGACTGAAGCTTTCTTT,CSARIHGGGTEAFF,TRBV20-1,-,TRBJ1-1,14,-
TGTGCCAGCAGGCCACGGGGTTTTGGGACTAGCACAGATACGCAGTATTTT,CASRPRGFGTSTDTQYF,TRBV6-1,-,TRBJ2-3,17,-
TGTGCCATCAGTGAGCCTGGGCCCGAAAGGACTAGATCTGAAGCTTTCTTT,CAISEPGPERTRSEAFF,TRBV10-3,-,TRBJ1-1,17,-
TGCGCCAGCAGTGAGTCCCGGACAGGGGGAAAACTGTTTTTT,CASSESRTGGKLFF,TRBV10-2,TRBD1,TRBJ1-4,14,-
TGTGCCAGCAGTGAAGCGAGGGACCCATCCCGGAGGGAGGGAAGACCGAACTCTGGAAACACCATATATTTT,CASSEARDPSRREGRPNSGNTIYF,TRBV2,-,TRBJ1-3,24,-
TGCAGCGCCGTTGACAAGTTCTGGACAGATACGCAGTATTTT,CSAVDKFWTDTQYF,TRBV29-1,-,TRBJ2-3,14,-
TGCAGTGCACTAACCGGGACAGGGGGCTCCTACGAGCAGTACTTC,CSALTGTGGSYEQYF,TRBV20-1,TRBD1,TRBJ2-7,15,few
TGCGCCAGCAGCTCGATACCGGGACAGGCAAACTATGGCTACACCTTC,CASSSIPGQANYGYTF,TRBV5-1,TRBD1,TRBJ1-2,16,-
TGTGCCAGCAGAGAGACAGGGGAGTTGGATTCACCCCTCCACTTT,CASRETGELDSPLHF,TRBV12-3/TRBV12-4,TRBD1,TRBJ1-6,15,few
TGTGCCACCAGTGATAAGGGGGAAAGGACTCAGTTCTTC,CATSDKGERTQFF,TRBV24-1,-,TRBJ2-1,13,-
TGTGCCAGCAGTCCCCGGAGGGCCAATCTAGGAGAGACCCAGTACTTC,CASSPRRANLGETQYF,TRBV14,-,TRBJ2-5,16,many
TGTGCCGGCCGAGGCTTGAGCTCCTACGAGCAGTACTTC,CAGRGLSSYEQYF,TRBV5-8,-,TRBJ2-7,13,-
TGTGCCAGCAGACGGAGGACAGGAGGTACAGATACGCAGTATTTT,CASRRRTGGTDTQYF,TRBV5-5,TRBD1,TRBJ2-3,15,-